This TCR beta chain was retrieved from a study of neurological immune-mediated disorders (dated by TCRdb to between 2018 and 2021). General notes on the study: The study compared peripheral blood TCR-beta repertoires of HTLV-I-associated myelopathy (HAM/TSP) patients, multiple sclerosis patients and healthy controls using UMI-based sequencing. The cohort was made up of 60 to 75 subjects, consisting of some 15 HAM/TSP patients, around 35 multiple sclerosis patients and 20 healthy controls. Longitudinal HAM/TSP and healthy donors had 3 time-points each (roughly 3-45 month intervals). The 90 to 110 TCR-beta libraries covered PBMC samples along with longitudinal samples, technical triplicates, and paired sorted CD4+ and CD8+ T-cell subsets.

Taken with the paper, the label for time point translates to: longitudinal time-point 1 (baseline). Healthy controls were blood bank volunteers in Maryland, USA. Libraries from unsorted PBMCs were made from 2 million PBMCs kept in RNAlater at -80 degrees C until RNA extraction. Peripheral blood was subjected to Ficoll-Hypaque density gradient centrifugation to isolate PBMCs, which were then cryopreserved in liquid nitrogen. This clonotype came up many times. This receptor's antigen is unknown. No much larger clonotype is one base removed from it; base qualities were not supplied. cDNA was synthesized by template-switch 5'RACE using a primer with a 10-nucleotide random unique molecular identifier that tagged each TCR transcript. Each sequencing run produced over 190 million TCR-beta sequences covering 15-18 subjects. The RNeasy kit was used to extract total RNA. Using the KAPA Real-time Library Amplification kit, TCR-beta VDJ regions were amplified with primers for the TCR constant region and the 5'RACE anchor. Sample indexes and Illumina adaptors were added in a first PCR, and a second PCR then increased library yield. After Ampure bead purification, the TCR product of roughly 650 bp was size-selected on a 2% E-gel SizeSelection system. Before pooling, libraries had their quality checked on a Bioanalyzer, their concentration measured with Qubit, and their quantity determined with the Kapa Library Quantification kit. An Illumina HiSeq 2500 was used to sequence the libraries paired-end at 2 x 150 bp. To increase sequence diversity, 25-30% phiX was spiked into each library pool. In the authors' own workflow: Quality-filtered reads were processed with the UMI-based MiGEC pipeline, which removed over 85% of raw TCR sequences during error correction. VDJ genes were aligned to IMGT germline references, and each clonotype was defined by a unique CDR3 amino acid sequence together with V-J genes. Clonal expansion, Shannon diversity and CDR3 relatedness (CalcPairwiseDistances, ClusterSamples) were evaluated with VDJtools, and phylogenetic trees were built with CLCbio workbench. Clones with at least 8 unique UMIs were defined as expanded, with this threshold being based on coefficient-of-variation modelling across technical triplicates. In-frame beta chains were kept once TCRdb had trimmed the public reads at Q25 with fastp and called clones with MiXCR. Here each entry gathers all rows of one CDR3 protein and keeps the most common genes and DNA. Here the V and J calls rest on TCRdb's processing, not on the authors' analysis. The sample table lists fewer than 55,000 distinct CDR3 sequences, over 8% of them with a count of one. The ten largest clones capture about 1.6% of the sample.

What the research found in general, with its limitations: Across subjects, expanded clones never shared an identical CDR3 amino acid sequence, which suggests that the TCR-beta repertoires in every group were private. TCR clonal expansion was greatest in HAM/TSP patients and smallest in MS patients, who ranked below even healthy controls.

The TCR sequence derives from a woman aged 40 to 50 in good health. The source material was PBMCs.

CDR3 loop: CASKKRGSSYEQYF. Here is the DNA: TGCGCCAGCAAGAAGCGGGGGAGCTCCTACGAGCAGTACTTC. The rearrangement combines TRBV5-1 with TRBJ2-7, and 8 junction bases match TRBD2. Spanning cysteine to phenylalanine, the CDR3 consists of 14 amino acids. Just CDR3 DNA is preserved here, 42 bases in frame from base 1. V and J are trimmed by 6 bases and 0 bases, and the gene matches miss 5 bases of the junction. Reading the germline V gene gives CDR1 SGHRS and CDR2 YFSETQ. Joined to the reference TRBV5-1 and TRBJ2-7 proteins, this CDR3 gives the full variable domain: KAGVTQTPRYLIKTRGQQVTLSCSPISGHRSVSWYQQTPGQGLQFLFEYFSETQRNKGNFPGRFSGRQFSNSRSEMNVSTLELGDSALYLCASKKRGSSYEQYFGPGTRLTVT.